The entry below describes one T cell receptor beta chain. Its antigen remains unidentified. No per-base quality is available; no much larger clone lies one base away. Collaborating institutions collected whole blood in K2EDTA tubes following their own protocols. For TCRbeta analysis, collaborator samples were shipped as frozen whole blood, as isolated PBMCs, or as DNA extracted from either sample type. TCRbeta CDR3 regions were amplified from genomic DNA using the immunoSEQ Assay, a bias-controlled multiplex PCR. In the source study's methods: Within the assay, amplification of reference gene primers was used to estimate how many nucleated cells each sample contained. To quantify the absolute abundance of each unique TCRbeta CDR3 rearrangement, sequence reads were collapsed and filtered. For each sample, productive Simpson clonality was calculated by taking the square root of Simpson's diversity index across productive rearrangements. This is the immuneACCESS table as TCRdb keeps it, with only in-frame sequences that have V and J called. A part of the clones is gone; compared with another copy, unresolved V genes explain less than half, and the rest is unexplained. D and trimming come from the DNA, and the V and J calls and clone size come from that table. Across this sample there are roughly 230,000 clones, with roughly 84% seen only once. The ten largest clonotypes hold around 30% of the sample.

This record comes from a study of blood T cell repertoires in COVID-19 (dated by TCRdb to about 2020). With regard to the full study: Collaborator samples came from the United States, Italy and Spain and covered acute and convalescent phases of COVID-19. Deeply sampled blood TCRbeta repertoires from subjects exposed to, actively infected with, or recovered from COVID-19 were included in the dataset. The sample metadata nearly always contained a de-identified subject ID, COVID-19 status, age in years and sex. Samples came from the ongoing ImmuneRACE study (first 160 participants) plus 1,254 subjects from 6 global collaborators. Where HLA class I and class II types were available, the types were taken from metadata supplied by the sample provider, not from assay-based typing. The repertoires were released in a freely available public database meant as a resource for research on the immune response to SARS-CoV-2. The prospective study material was composed of cDNA or gDNA derived from T cells, B-cell-depleted T cells, or PBMCs. General study outcomes and caveats: Clinical and demographic metadata were provided uncurated, with the amount varying by source and participant.

Unmatched junction bases come to 3, with V trimmed by 4 bases and J by 0 bases. From cysteine to phenylalanine, the CDR3 is 16 amino acids long. Only the CDR3 part of the read is kept: 48 bases, read in frame from the first base. The germline V gene (reference sequence) sets CDR1 to LNHDA and CDR2 to SQIVND. Sequenced sample: peripheral blood. This sequence was found in a man in his forties with acute or convalescent COVID-19. The sequence is built from TRBV19 and TRBJ2-7; TRBD2 lines up with 13 middle nucleotides. In nucleotide form, the sequence is TGTGCCAGTAGTAAGACTAGCGGGAGGCACTCCTACGAGCAGTACTTC. The encoded protein is CASSKTSGRHSYEQYF.